Below, 28 T cell receptor beta chains from the same sample are listed, as sequenced in a study of technical replicates of blood from several donors. Clones were sequenced by immunoSEQ multiplex PCR, and TCRdb holds only the in-frame ones, with some missing. Found here are more than 65,000 clones, 90% to 95% of them singletons; the top ten hold approximately 0.34%. The sequencing input was T cells isolated from PBMCs. The receptors stem from a human donor in good health. Some clones in this sample may be carry-over from other donors' samples.

The V gene is TRBV4-2, the J gene TRBJ1-5, with TRBD1 matching over 7 bases. Germline assignment: CDR1 LGHNA and CDR2 YNFKEQ. The CDR3 is 15 amino acids. With V trimmed by 1 base and J by 5 bases, 5 bases remained unmatched. CDR3 nucleotides: TGTGCCAGCAGCCAAGCCGGGACAGCTCATCAGCCCCAGCATTTT. Translated: CASSQAGTAHQPQHF.

This clone has more than one count but fewer than ten. The chain couples TRBV2 to TRBJ1-5; possibly TRBD1 for D (6 bases). Deletions cut 2 bases from V and 13 bases from J, with 9 bases between. The CDR3 loop spans 11 amino acids. Germline values: CDR1 SNHLY, CDR2 FYNNEI. The CDR3 bases are TGTGCCAGCAGTGAATCAGGGGCTCAGCATTTT. Translation gives CASSESGAQHF.

This rearrangement joins TRBV28 to TRBJ1-1; maybe TRBD1 (6 bases). With 4 bases removed from V and 5 bases from J, the gap between germline ends came to 20 bases. Per germline, CDR1 MDHEN and CDR2 SYDVKM. The CDR3 has 16 amino acids. The CDR3 DNA reads as TGTGCCAGCAGTTCTTCACTACAGGGTCGGAAAACTGAAGCTTTCTTT. Its protein is CASSSSLQGRKTEAFF.

The V and J genes are TRBV5-1 and TRBJ2-2, with a tentative D call TRBD1 (5 bases). This CDR3 is 17 amino acids long. CDR1 is SGHRS, CDR2 YFSETQ, per germline. Trimming pared 1 base from V and 1 base from J, leaving 14 bases between. CDR3 residues: CASSLSLTDMNTGELFF. The CDR3 DNA follows: TGCGCCAGCAGCTTGAGCTTGACAGATATGAACACCGGGGAGCTGTTTTTT. The variable domain in full, with the rest retrieved from reference TRBV5-1 and TRBJ2-2, is KAGVTQTPRYLIKTRGQQVTLSCSPISGHRSVSWYQQTPGQGLQFLFEYFSETQRNKGNFPGRFSGRQFSNSRSEMNVSTLELGDSALYLCASSLSLTDMNTGELFFGEGSRLTVL.

The V call is TRBV6-5, the J call TRBJ2-7, with D possibly TRBD2 on 5 matching bases. From germline, CDR1 is MNHEY and CDR2 SVGAGI. The V end was cut by 5 bases, the J end by 7 bases, with 21 bases between. The CDR3 runs to 15 residues. The CDR3 DNA follows: TGTGCCAGCAGTCGGGGAAGGGTCACTTCGGGGGAGCAGTACTTC. Its protein is CASSRGRVTSGEQYF.

V gene TRBV28 combines with J gene TRBJ2-5; no firm D call. The CDR3 covers 15 residues. In germline, CDR1 is MDHEN, CDR2 SYDVKM. Trimming took off 5 bases at V and 4 bases at J, with 17 bases between the two ends. CDR3 protein: CASSPPISFGETQYF. The CDR3 DNA sequence: TGTGCCAGCAGTCCGCCCATAAGTTTCGGAGAGACCCAGTACTTC.

The gene calls are TRBV19 and TRBJ2-1, with a possible D match to TRBD2 (5 bases). Trimming pared 6 bases from V and 9 bases from J, leaving 12 bases between. Germline CDR1 reads LNHDA; CDR2 reads SQIVND (reference sequence). CDR3 length: 12 residues. The CDR3 here is CASRGGGSEQFF. For the CDR3, the DNA is TGTGCCAGTAGAGGAGGAGGCTCTGAGCAGTTCTTC.

The V call is TRBV10-2, the J call TRBJ2-1; D gene uncertain. This CDR3 is built from 13 residues. Trimming pared 8 bases from V and 5 bases from J, leaving 13 bases between. Looked up from germline, CDR1 is WSHSY and CDR2 is SAAADI. Here the CDR3 reads CASFLERHNEQFF. CDR3 DNA: TGCGCCAGCTTCTTGGAGAGACACAATGAGCAGTTCTTC.

This clone was counted between two and nine times. The chain recombines TRBV28 with TRBJ1-1, with D unclear. This CDR3 has 13 residues. Germline CDR1 MDHEN, CDR2 SYDVKM. V lost 4 bases and J 0 bases, leaving 6 bases between the germline ends. The CDR3 sequence is CASSSGMNTEAFF. The CDR3 nucleotides are TGTGCCAGCAGTTCGGGGATGAACACTGAAGCTTTCTTT.

CDR3 coding DNA: TGTGCCAGCAGGAGAACGGGTGTTCAAGAGACCCAGTACTTC. Its protein is CASRRTGVQETQYF. The chain carries TRBV13 and TRBJ2-5; D remains ambiguous. Trimming took off 6 bases at V and 2 bases at J, with 13 bases between the two ends. The CDR3 spans 14 residues. CDR1 PRHDT and CDR2 FYEKMQ come from the germline V gene (reference sequence). The complete variable domain, with remaining parts taken from reference TRBV13 and TRBJ2-5, reads AAGVIQSPRHLIKEKRETATLKCYPIPRHDTVYWYQQGPGQDPQFLISFYEKMQSDKGSIPDRFSAQQFSDYHSELNMSSLELGDSALYFCASRRTGVQETQYFGPGTRLLVL.

The J gene is TRBJ2-1, the V gene TRBV5-1, with 9 bases lining up with TRBD2. J lost 5 bases, V lost 3 bases, and 12 bases had no gene match. CDR1 is SGHRS and CDR2 is YFSETQ in the germline V gene. There are 17 residues in the CDR3. CDR3 bases: TGCGCCAGCAGCTCGGCCGCCTCTAGCGGGACGAACAATGAGCAGTTCTTC. Amino acids: CASSSAASSGTNNEQFF. Complete variable domain (other parts from reference TRBV5-1 and TRBJ2-1): KAGVTQTPRYLIKTRGQQVTLSCSPISGHRSVSWYQQTPGQGLQFLFEYFSETQRNKGNFPGRFSGRQFSNSRSEMNVSTLELGDSALYLCASSSAASSGTNNEQFFGPGTRLTVL.

J is TRBJ2-1 and V is TRBV6-1; TRBD1 aligns across 8 bases. This CDR3 region has 17 residues. Trimming took 3 bases from V and 12 from J; bases not matched to a gene: 19. Germline CDR1 is MNHNS and CDR2 is SASEGT. The DNA of the CDR3 is TGTGCCAGCAGTGAGGCGGACCCGGGACAGGTCGTTCTTCGGCAGTTCTTC. Translation: CASSEADPGQVVLRQFF.

The chain employs TRBV11-1 and TRBJ2-5; 8 bases are a match to TRBD2. The V and J ends lost 4 bases and 2 bases, in that order; junction bases with no gene match: 6. From germline, CDR1 is SGHAT and CDR2 FQDESV (reference sequence). This CDR3 has 15 amino acids. The CDR3 sequence: CASSSLSGGQETQYF. The CDR3 nucleotides read TGTGCCAGCAGCTCCTTGTCGGGAGGGCAAGAGACCCAGTACTTC.

This chain uses TRBV11-3 with TRBJ2-1, with no clear D. The germline V gene has CDR1 SGHNT and CDR2 YENEEA. The CDR3 is 13 amino acids. The V gene lost 0 bases and the J gene lost 3 bases, with 3 bases spanning the gap. CDR3 nucleotide sequence: TGTGCCAGCAGCTTAGAATACTACAATGAGCAGTTCTTC. It is translated as CASSLEYYNEQFF.

V and J are TRBV27 and TRBJ2-2; TRBD1 agrees at 8 bases. V lost 4 bases, J lost 6 bases, and 7 bases stayed unmatched. Germline lookup yields CDR1 MNHEY and CDR2 SMNVEV (reference sequence). This CDR3 region has 15 residues. The CDR3 bases are TGTGCCAGCAGTTGGACGGGACAGGCACCCGGGGAGCTGTTTTTT. This gives the protein CASSWTGQAPGELFF.

This clone is a singleton in its sample. This chain links TRBV5-1 with TRBJ1-5; 12 bases fit TRBD1. J lost 6 bases, V lost 2 bases, and 6 bases had no gene match. Germline V gene data show CDR1 as SGHRS and CDR2 as YFSETQ. The CDR3 runs to 16 residues. The CDR3 loop is CASSFEGTGGGQPQHF. The CDR3 DNA reads TGCGCCAGCAGCTTCGAGGGGACAGGGGGCGGTCAGCCCCAGCATTTT.

This chain links TRBV6-1 with TRBJ1-1; no clear D gene. V was shortened by 2 bases and J by 6 bases, with 10 bases between the two germline ends. The CDR3 is made up of 13 amino acids. Germline V gene lookup returns CDR1 MNHNS and CDR2 SASEGT. The CDR3 reads CASSERGIAEAFF. In DNA, the CDR3 is TGTGCCAGCAGTGAAAGAGGGATTGCTGAAGCTTTCTTT.

The chain employs TRBV29-1 and TRBJ2-5; 7 bases fit TRBD1. Looked up from germline, CDR1 is SQVTM and CDR2 is ANQGSEA. The CDR3 length is 13 residues. The J segment lost 3 bases and the V segment lost 4 bases, leaving 5 bases of the junction unmatched. The CDR3 sequence: CSVVVTGKETQYF. CDR3 DNA: TGCAGCGTTGTAGTGACAGGGAAAGAGACCCAGTACTTC.

The V gene is TRBV14, the J gene TRBJ2-1, with 7 nucleotides matching TRBD2. CDR1 and CDR2 (germline): SGHDN, FVKESK. This CDR3 spans 15 amino acids. The V and J ends lost 5 bases and 0 bases, in that order; junction bases with no gene match: 4. CDR3 DNA: TGTGCCAGCAGCAGGGGCGGGAGCTCCTACAATGAGCAGTTCTTC. Translation gives CASSRGGSSYNEQFF.

The V and J genes are TRBV11-3 and TRBJ2-7; TRBD1 is a possible D gene (6 bases). The CDR3 has 13 residues. The V gene lost 6 bases and the J gene lost 2 bases, with 11 bases spanning the gap. Germline V gives CDR1 SGHNT, CDR2 YENEEA. In DNA, the CDR3 is TGTGCCAGCAGGGGGGCTGGAACCTACGAGCAGTACTTC. This codes for CASRGAGTYEQYF.

The rearrangement joins TRBV27 to TRBJ2-1; TRBD1 matches 9 bases. The germline gives CDR1 MNHEY, CDR2 SMNVEV (reference sequence). The CDR3 is 17 residues long. V was pared by 5 bases and J by 3 bases, with 11 bases of the junction left unmatched. Written as DNA, the CDR3 is TGTGCCAGCAGTCCACCACCGACAGGGGGGCTCTACAATGAGCAGTTCTTC. This gives the protein CASSPPPTGGLYNEQFF.

This chain connects TRBV1 to TRBJ1-1. TRBV1 is marked as a pseudogene. This CDR3 has 17 residues. This chain's CDR3 is CTSSQDIGGGLNTEAFF. In nucleotides, the CDR3 is TGCACCAGCAGCCAAGATATTGGGGGGGGGCTGAACACTGAAGCTTTCTTT.

This clone was observed once. CDR3: CASSLVGQPYEQYF. CDR3 in DNA: TGTGCCAGCAGCTTAGTGGGACAGCCCTACGAGCAGTACTTC. V gene TRBV7-9 combines with J gene TRBJ2-7, with TRBD1 matching over 7 bases. Germline values: CDR1 SEHNR, CDR2 FQNEAQ (reference sequence). V lost 1 base and J lost 2; bases outside the gene matches: 2. The CDR3 loop spans 14 amino acids.

The chain is built from TRBV29-1 and TRBJ1-4; D not certain. This CDR3 is built from 14 residues. Germline CDR1 and CDR2: SQVTM and ANQGSEA. V gave up 6 bases and J gave up 4 bases, with 15 bases separating them. For the CDR3, the DNA is TGCAGCGTCACCGCCTGGGAGGATAATGAAAAACTGTTTTTT. Its translation: CSVTAWEDNEKLFF.

The V call is TRBV5-1, the J call TRBJ2-1, with D unclear. The germline V gene encodes CDR1 SGHRS and CDR2 YFSETQ. The V end was cut by 0 bases, the J end by 5 bases, with 9 bases between. The CDR3 covers 14 residues. CDR3 protein: CASSLAFADNEQFF. The CDR3 coding sequence is TGCGCCAGCAGCTTGGCCTTCGCAGACAATGAGCAGTTCTTC.

This clone has just a few counts. The chain is built from TRBV28 and TRBJ1-1; D is unresolved. Per germline, CDR1 MDHEN and CDR2 SYDVKM. The CDR3 totals 17 residues. Trimming took off 3 bases at V and 1 base at J, with 18 bases between the two ends. CDR3: CASSFGWERLGNTEAFF. As DNA, the CDR3 is TGTGCCAGCAGTTTCGGTTGGGAGCGTCTGGGGAACACTGAAGCTTTCTTT.

CDR3 nucleotides: TGTGCCAGCAGTGGAGACTGGAGTGGGGCCAACGTCCTGACTTTC. This sequence encodes CASSGDWSGANVLTF. The chain uses TRBV2 and TRBJ2-6; no reliable D call. V lost 4 bases and J lost 3, with 10 bases in between. Germline values: CDR1 SNHLY, CDR2 FYNNEI. This CDR3 region has 15 residues.

The chain couples TRBV27 to TRBJ2-7, with 8 bases lining up with TRBD1. V shed 8 bases, J shed 2 bases, and the junction held 2 bases outside the gene matches. The germline gives CDR1 MNHEY, CDR2 SMNVEV (reference sequence). The length of the CDR3 is 12 residues. The chain's CDR3 is CASGTGAYEQYF. CDR3 nucleotides: TGTGCCAGCGGGACAGGAGCCTACGAGCAGTACTTC.